These T cell receptor beta chains were read from a single sample in a study of cytomegalovirus exposure and HLA in healthy donors. Libraries were prepared by immunoSEQ multiplex PCR; TCRdb keeps only in-frame clonotypes and omits some of them. The sample contains around 91,000 clones, 50% to 80% of which appear only once. The sequencing input was PBMCs. The receptors were sampled from a man in his 60s in good health and CMV-seronegative. Both conserved end residues are part of each CDR3.

J gene: TRBJ1-5; V gene: TRBV18; CDR3 protein: CASSPQTGNNQPQHF
J gene: TRBJ2-5; V gene: TRBV6-1; CDR3 protein: CASSELEGGGGETQYF
J gene: TRBJ1-1; V gene: TRBV19; CDR3 protein: CASSIMQGPSTEAFF
J gene: TRBJ2-5; V gene: TRBV9; CDR3 protein: CASSVGLPGGYQETQYF
J gene: TRBJ1-2; V gene: TRBV28; CDR3 protein: CASSLYLVTPSHGYTF
J gene: TRBJ2-1; V gene: TRBV7-8; CDR3 protein: CASRGRGGEQFF
J gene: TRBJ1-2; V gene: TRBV20-1; CDR3 protein: CSGRTGYGYTF
J gene: TRBJ1-2; V gene: TRBV5-1; CDR3 protein: CASSQNADYFYGYTF
J gene: TRBJ2-5; V gene: TRBV5-1; CDR3 protein: CASSSSGGRQETQYF
J gene: TRBJ2-2; V gene: TRBV4-2; CDR3 protein: CASSQVRGFFAGELFF
J gene: TRBJ2-7; V gene: TRBV6-5; CDR3 protein: CASSFWRTAYEQYF
J gene: TRBJ2-5; V gene: TRBV5-4; CDR3 protein: CASSLGGGQTQYF
J gene: TRBJ2-7; V gene: TRBV2; CDR3 protein: CASSWTGFDEQYF
J gene: TRBJ1-5; V gene: TRBV28; CDR3 protein: CASIGGNQPQHF
J gene: TRBJ1-1; V gene: TRBV19; CDR3 protein: CASSIPGGKSTEAFF
J gene: TRBJ2-1; V gene: TRBV27; CDR3 protein: CASSLGFAGGPLSYNEQFF
J gene: TRBJ1-2; V gene: TRBV19; CDR3 protein: CASSIEGGAGGYTF
J gene: TRBJ2-1; V gene: TRBV10-1; CDR3 protein: CASSKDRFNEQFF
J gene: TRBJ2-2; V gene: TRBV28; CDR3 protein: CASSFSADWTGELFF
J gene: TRBJ1-2; V gene: TRBV30; CDR3 protein: CAWRGVGQGFDYTF
J gene: TRBJ2-2; V gene: TRBV5-4; CDR3 protein: CASSSAGQGSTGELFF
J gene: TRBJ1-6; V gene: TRBV19; CDR3 protein: CASTDLPTGSNSPLHF
J gene: -; V gene: TRBV6-1; CDR3 protein: CASMETLAGNYEQYF
J gene: TRBJ1-6; V gene: TRBV6-5; CDR3 protein: CASSVAGDSPLHF
J gene: TRBJ2-7; V gene: TRBV29-1; CDR3 protein: CSVGAVSYEQYF
J gene: TRBJ2-7; V gene: TRBV19; CDR3 protein: CASSDLLAGGASYEQYF
J gene: TRBJ2-1; V gene: TRBV2; CDR3 protein: CASSDRGLADRDEQFF
J gene: TRBJ1-3; V gene: TRBV2; CDR3 protein: CASSDTGSSGNTIYF
J gene: TRBJ1-2; V gene: TRBV9; CDR3 protein: CASSVLSGAYYGYTF
J gene: TRBJ2-4; V gene: TRBV11-2; CDR3 protein: CASSLELAGGLAKNIQYF
J gene: TRBJ2-2; V gene: TRBV7-9; CDR3 protein: CASSLTGTSFGELFF
J gene: TRBJ2-6; V gene: TRBV29-1; CDR3 protein: CSAMTGSSANVLTF
J gene: -; V gene: TRBV7-8; CDR3 protein: CASSLEAGYYEQYF
J gene: TRBJ1-1; V gene: TRBV5-6; CDR3 protein: CASSPKLGGGRAFF
J gene: TRBJ1-5; V gene: TRBV7-2; CDR3 protein: CASSLAVSHSNQPQHF
J gene: TRBJ2-1; V gene: TRBV5-4; CDR3 protein: CASSLPARSYNEQFF
J gene: TRBJ1-5; V gene: TRBV29-1; CDR3 protein: CSARIRGNQPQHF
J gene: TRBJ2-1; V gene: TRBV4-2; CDR3 protein: CASSQDLGGYYNEQFF
J gene: TRBJ2-7; V gene: TRBV7-2; CDR3 protein: CASSPGGDAYEQYF
J gene: TRBJ2-1; V gene: TRBV7-9; CDR3 protein: CASSKDRLGNNEQFF
J gene: TRBJ1-1; V gene: TRBV9; CDR3 protein: CASGDRRPEAFF
J gene: TRBJ1-2; V gene: TRBV28; CDR3 protein: CASSSGQGSYHYGYTF
J gene: TRBJ1-2; V gene: TRBV6-6; CDR3 protein: CASRPGQVYGYTF
J gene: TRBJ1-1; V gene: TRBV5-5; CDR3 protein: CASSLGDRVIEAFF
J gene: TRBJ1-2; V gene: TRBV19; CDR3 protein: CASSPRQGNRYGYTF
J gene: TRBJ2-5; V gene: TRBV10-3; CDR3 protein: CAISGGLAGEDELETQYF